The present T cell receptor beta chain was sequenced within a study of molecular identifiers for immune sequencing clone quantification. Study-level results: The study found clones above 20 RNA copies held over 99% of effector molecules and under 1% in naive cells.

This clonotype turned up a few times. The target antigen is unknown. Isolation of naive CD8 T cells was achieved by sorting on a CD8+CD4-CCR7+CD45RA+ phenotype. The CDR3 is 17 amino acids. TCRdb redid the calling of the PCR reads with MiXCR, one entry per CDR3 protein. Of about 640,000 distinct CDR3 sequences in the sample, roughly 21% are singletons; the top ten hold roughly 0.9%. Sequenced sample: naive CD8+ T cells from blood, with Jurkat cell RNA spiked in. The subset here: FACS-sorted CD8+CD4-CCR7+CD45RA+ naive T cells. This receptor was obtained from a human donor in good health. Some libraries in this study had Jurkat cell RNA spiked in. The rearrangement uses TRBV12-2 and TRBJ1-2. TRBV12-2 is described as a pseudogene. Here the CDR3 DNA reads TGTGCAAGTCGCTTGAGCTCTAGCGGGGAGAATTACTATGGCTACACCTTC. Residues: CASRLSSSGENYYGYTF.